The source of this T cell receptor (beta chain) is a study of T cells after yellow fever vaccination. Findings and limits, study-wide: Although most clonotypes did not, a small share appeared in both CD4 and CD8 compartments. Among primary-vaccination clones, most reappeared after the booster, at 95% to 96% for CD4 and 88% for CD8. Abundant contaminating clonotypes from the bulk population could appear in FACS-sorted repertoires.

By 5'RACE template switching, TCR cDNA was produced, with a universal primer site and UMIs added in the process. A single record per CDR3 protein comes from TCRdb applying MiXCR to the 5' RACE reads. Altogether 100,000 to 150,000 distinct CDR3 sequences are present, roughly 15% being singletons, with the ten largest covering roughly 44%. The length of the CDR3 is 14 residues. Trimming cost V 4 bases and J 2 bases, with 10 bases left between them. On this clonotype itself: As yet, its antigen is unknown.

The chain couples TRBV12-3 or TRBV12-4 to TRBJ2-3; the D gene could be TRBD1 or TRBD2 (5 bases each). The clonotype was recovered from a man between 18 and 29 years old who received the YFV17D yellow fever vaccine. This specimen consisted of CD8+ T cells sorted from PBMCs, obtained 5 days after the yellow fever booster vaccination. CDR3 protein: CASSSGTNTDTQYF. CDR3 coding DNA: TGTGCCAGCAGTTCCGGGACGAACACAGATACGCAGTATTTT.